Following are 27 T cell receptor gamma chains from one sample sequenced in a study of γδ T cells in repeated Plasmodium falciparum infection. TCRdb re-identified clones in the multiplex PCR reads via CATT. The data contain more than 4,000 gamma-chain clones, under 4% of them singletons. Gammadelta T cells were flow-sorted from PBMC into Vgamma9/Vdelta2+ and Vdelta2-negative populations for bulk analysis. Sequenced input: gamma-delta T cells from blood. All receptors derive from a pool of human donors (malaria-infected and uninfected, not separated).

This clone was found a few times. TCRdb's listed protein matches a much larger clone and diverges from this DNA's translation at residue 4, likely through a read error; the protein shown comes from the DNA. Different DNA sequences within this sample yield the same CDR3. The chain is built from TRGV9 and TRGJP. TCRdb carries no J gene annotation; the J gene was assigned here by matching the DNA with germline. The CDR3 has 17 residues. Looked up from germline, CDR1 is GITISATS and CDR2 is ISYDGTV (reference sequence). The CDR3 loop is CALREVPLELGKKIKVF. CDR3 DNA sequence: TGTGCCTTGAGGGAGGTGCCTCTGGAGTTGGGCAAAAAAATCAAGGTATTT.

By its share, this clone is medium-sized. The rearrangement joins TRGV2 to TRGJ1 or TRGJ2. Per germline, CDR1 EGSNGY and CDR2 YDSYNSKV. CDR3 length: 12 residues. With 0 bases clipped from V and 7 bases from J, the junction kept 3 bases outside the gene matches. The CDR3 region is CATWDGRYKKLF. The DNA of the CDR3 is TGTGCCACCTGGGACGGGCGATATAAGAAACTCTTT.

In regard to this clone: Germline and junction disagree at one end, which may indicate a read error. The chain joins TRGV9 to TRGJP. Here the J gene was assigned by germline matching of the DNA, as TCRdb has none. Germline CDR1 reads GITISATS; CDR2 reads ISYDGTV (reference sequence). The CDR3 runs 18 residues. CDR3 DNA sequence: TGTGCCTCGTGGGAGGACAAACCCGGAGAGTTGGGCAAAAAAATCAAGGTATTT. Residues: CASWEDKPGELGKKIKVF.

In regard to this clone: TCRdb has a much larger clone's protein, which differs at residue 17 from the translation of this DNA, likely because of a read error; what is shown is the protein translated from the DNA. This chain connects TRGV9 to TRGJP. Germline V gene lookup returns CDR1 GITISATS and CDR2 ISYDGTV (reference sequence). This CDR3 region has 19 residues. DNA of the CDR3: TGTGCCTTGTGGGAGGTGCAGGTCCCAAGGCATTTGGGCAAAAAAATCAGGGTATTT. Encoded protein: CALWEVQVPRHLGKKIRVF.

The table lists this clone with a few counts. A far larger clone is one nucleotide away, so this likely arose from a read error. The same CDR3 also results from other DNA sequences found in this sample. This chain links TRGV9 with TRGJP. The J gene was not available in TCRdb and was assigned here by matching the DNA to germline segments. Per germline, CDR1 GITISATS and CDR2 ISYDGTV (reference sequence). This CDR3 has 15 amino acids. As DNA, the CDR3 is TGTGCCCTGTGGTCGCAAGAGTTGGGCAAAAAAATCAAGGTATTT. Amino acids: CALWSQELGKKIKVF.

This clone rates as medium-sized. The rearrangement links TRGV9 to TRGJP. This CDR3 has 17 amino acids. Germline CDR1 and CDR2: GITISATS and ISYDGTV (reference sequence). The ends lost 0 bases at V and 5 bases at J; junction bases unmatched: 4. The CDR3 DNA follows: TGTGCCTTGTGGGAGGTGGATGAAGAGTTGGGCAAAAAAATCAAGGTATTT. It specifies CALWEVDEELGKKIKVF.

This clone qualifies as medium-sized. The rearrangement joins TRGV2 to TRGJ1 or TRGJ2. Germline V gene sequence: CDR1 EGSNGY, CDR2 YDSYNSKV. After removal of 0 bases from V and 0 bases from J, the junction contained 2 bases not matched to a gene. The CDR3 loop spans 14 amino acids. CDR3 sequence (DNA): TGTGCCACCTGGGACGGGCCGAATTATTATAAGAAACTCTTT. It encodes CATWDGPNYYKKLF.

With respect to this clone: TCRdb lists the protein of a much larger clone for this DNA, which differs at residue 3, so this is likely a read error; the protein given here is translated from the DNA itself. The chain uses TRGV3 and TRGJ1 or TRGJ2. The J gene is not listed in TCRdb, so it was assigned here from a DNA match to germline. The CDR3 consists of 12 residues. CDR1 is VTNTFY and CDR2 is YDVSTARD in the germline V gene (reference sequence). The CDR3 DNA is TGTGCCGCCTGGGACAGGCCAGGCAAGAAACTCTTT. It yields the protein CAAWDRPGKKLF.

As concerns this clone: TCRdb shows a much larger clone's protein in place of this DNA's translation, and the two differ at residue 10, likely through a read error; the protein shown is translated from the DNA. The chain couples TRGV4 to TRGJ1 or TRGJ2. The CDR3 is made up of 12 amino acids. Per germline, CDR1 EGSTGY and CDR2 YDSYTSSV. The CDR3 spells CATWGNYYKELF. For the CDR3, the DNA is TGTGCCACCTGGGGCAATTATTATAAGGAACTCTTT.

This clone appeared a few times. This DNA's translation and the protein TCRdb lists, from a much larger clone, do not match at residue 3, likely due to a read error; the protein shown is translated from the DNA. The rearrangement links TRGV9 to TRGJP. No J gene is reported in TCRdb; it was inferred here by comparing the DNA with germline. The CDR3 is 19 residues long. Germline V gene lookup returns CDR1 GITISATS and CDR2 ISYDGTV (reference sequence). CDR3: CASWETARPQELGKKIKVF. The DNA of the CDR3 is TGTGCCTCGTGGGAGACGGCTCGTCCCCAAGAGTTGGGCAAAAAAATCAAGGTATTT.

This clone was detected a few times. TCRdb's entry gives the protein of a much larger clone, which mismatches this DNA's translation at residue 6, likely from a read error; the protein reported here is translated from the DNA. The gene calls are TRGV3 and TRGJ1 or TRGJ2. V was clipped by 3 bases and J by 0 bases; unmatched bases: 29. This CDR3 comprises 22 residues. In germline, CDR1 is VTNTFY, CDR2 YDVSTARD (reference sequence). The CDR3 region is CATWDWRLVRTPTISNYYKKLF. The CDR3, as DNA: TGTGCCACCTGGGACTGGCGTTTAGTAAGGACGCCCACCATATCGAATTATTATAAGAAACTCTTT.

This clone showed up just a few times. The mismatch at residue 9 between this DNA's translation and the TCRdb protein of a much larger clone likely reflects a read error; the protein shown is translated from the DNA. J is TRGJ1 or TRGJ2 and V is TRGV9. Here the J gene was assigned by germline matching of the DNA, as TCRdb has none. Germline V CDR1 and CDR2: GITISATS, ISYDGTV (reference sequence). CDR3 length: 13 residues. The CDR3 sequence is CALWEPHYCKKLF. The DNA of the CDR3 is TGTGCCTTGTGGGAGCCACATTATTGTAAGAAACTCTTT.

This clone was counted ten times or more. The translation of this DNA and the TCRdb protein of a much larger clone differ at residue 16, probably owing to a read error; the protein shown here is translated from the DNA. The rearrangement uses TRGV3 and TRGJ1 or TRGJ2. The germline CDR1 and CDR2 sequences are VTNTFY and YDVSTARD (reference sequence). The CDR3 has 22 residues. Losses at the gene ends were 0 bases for V and 2 bases for J; bases not matched to a gene: 28. The CDR3 is CATWDRRLVRTPTISDYYKKLF. CDR3 nucleotide sequence: TGTGCCACCTGGGACAGGCGTTTAGTAAGGACGCCCACCATATCGGATTATTATAAGAAACTCTTT.

This clone was seen a few times. The TCRdb protein comes from a much larger clone and disagrees with this DNA's translation at residue 8, likely due to a read error; the protein given here is derived from the DNA. The rearrangement links TRGV4 to TRGJ1 or TRGJ2. Trimming at V came to 4 bases and at J to 15 bases, leaving 9 bases not matched to a gene. The germline gives CDR1 EGSTGY, CDR2 YDSYTSSV. This CDR3 contains 10 residues. CDR3 nucleotide sequence: TGTGCCACCTGGGACTCGGTGAGACTCTTT. As protein: CATWDSVRLF.

This clone was recorded many times. The TCRdb protein comes from a much larger clone and disagrees with this DNA's translation at residue 5, likely due to a read error; the protein given here is derived from the DNA. This chain uses TRGV9 with TRGJP. Germline V gene lookup returns CDR1 GITISATS and CDR2 ISYDGTV (reference sequence). CDR3 length: 16 residues. CDR3 residues: CALWGVAELGKKIKVF. CDR3 sequence (DNA): TGTGCCTTGTGGGGGGTGGCGGAGTTGGGCAAAAAAATCAAGGTATTT.

This clone is deemed medium-sized. This chain joins TRGV9 and TRGJP. This CDR3 contains 16 residues. V trimming: 3 bases; J trimming: 2 bases; junction bases outside the gene matches: 1. Germline CDR1 is GITISATS and CDR2 is ISYDGTV (reference sequence). The CDR3 reads CALWEWQELGKKIKVF. The CDR3 bases are TGTGCCTTGTGGGAGTGGCAAGAGTTGGGCAAAAAAATCAAGGTATTT.

This clone was detected only a few times. This DNA's translation and the protein TCRdb lists, from a much larger clone, do not match at residue 4, likely due to a read error; the protein shown is translated from the DNA. This sequence joins TRGV9 and TRGJ1 or TRGJ2. The J gene, missing from TCRdb, was assigned here through DNA to germline matching. There are 11 residues in the CDR3. CDR1 is GITISATS, CDR2 ISYDGTV, per germline (reference sequence). The CDR3 loop is CALREVHEKLF. The CDR3 region has the DNA TGTGCCTTGCGGGAGGTGCACGAGAAACTCTTT.

In its sample, this clone was seen a few times. The protein in TCRdb stems from a much larger clone and differs at residue 3 from this DNA's translation, likely a read error; here the protein is translated from the DNA. Although no V gene was called, TRGJ1 or TRGJ2 is the J gene. The length of the CDR3 is 13 residues. CDR3 amino acids: CAPWDGIVNKKLF. Here the CDR3 DNA reads TGTGCCCCCTGGGACGGGATTGTGAATAAGAAACTCTTT.

In this sample, this clone turned up a few times. A read error likely explains this, since a far larger clone differs by one base. This CDR3 is also generated by other DNA sequences in the sample. This chain uses TRGV9 with TRGJP. TCRdb offers no J gene call, so here the DNA was matched to germline to obtain one. Germline V CDR1 and CDR2: GITISATS, ISYDGTV (reference sequence). This CDR3 has 19 residues. CDR3 in amino acids: CALWEVHPTQELGKKIKVF. The CDR3 coding sequence is TGTGCCTTATGGGAGGTGCACCCGACTCAAGAGTTGGGCAAAAAAATCAAGGTATTT.

This clone was seen at least ten times. Other DNA sequences within the sample encode an identical CDR3. The chain carries TRGV9 and TRGJP. TCRdb offers no J gene call, so here the DNA was matched to germline to obtain one. CDR3 length: 17 amino acids. V shed 0 bases, J shed 6 bases, and the junction held 5 bases outside the gene matches. In germline, CDR1 is GITISATS, CDR2 ISYDGTV (reference sequence). As DNA, the CDR3 is TGTGCCTTGTGGGAGGTGCTTTTAGAGTTGGGCAAAAAAATCAAGGTATTT. As protein: CALWEVLLELGKKIKVF.

Note on this clone: This DNA's translation differs at residue 3 from TCRdb's protein, which comes from a much larger clone; a read error is likely, and the protein shown is translated from the DNA. Here the CDR3 reads CAIWDASDWIKTF. For the CDR3, the DNA is TGTGCCATCTGGGATGCTAGTGATTGGATCAAGACGTTT. The rearrangement uses TRGV4 and TRGJP2. Here the J gene came from matching the DNA to germline, since TCRdb omits it. In germline, CDR1 is EGSTGY, CDR2 YDSYTSSV. This CDR3 has 13 amino acids.

This clone came up a few times. A read error likely explains why the TCRdb protein, taken from a much larger clone, differs from this DNA's translation at residue 3; the protein shown is translated from the DNA. CDR3 sequence (DNA): TGTGCCTCCTGGGAGCCGAATTATTATAAGAAACTCTTT. Encoded protein: CASWEPNYYKKLF. J is TRGJ1 or TRGJ2 and V is TRGV4. TCRdb carries no J gene annotation; the J gene was assigned here by matching the DNA with germline. Germline lookup yields CDR1 EGSTGY and CDR2 YDSYTSSV. The CDR3 consists of 13 residues.

To note about this clone: TCRdb's listed protein matches a much larger clone and diverges from this DNA's translation at residue 5, likely through a read error; the protein shown comes from the DNA. The chain uses TRGV9 and TRGJ1 or TRGJ2. This CDR3 contains 18 residues. Germline V gene data show CDR1 as GITISATS and CDR2 as ISYDGTV (reference sequence). Trimming took 4 bases from V and 0 from J; bases not matched to a gene: 18. For the CDR3, the DNA is TGTGCCTTGTGGGATGTCTGGCCTGTTTACTCGAATTATTATAAGAAACTCTTT. Encoded protein: CALWDVWPVYSNYYKKLF.

On this clone: TCRdb records a much larger clone's protein for this DNA, with a difference at residue 7 that likely arises from a read error; the protein given is the translation of the DNA. The chain combines TRGV9 with TRGJP. In the absence of a J gene in TCRdb, the DNA was matched to germline to assign it here. CDR1 is GITISATS and CDR2 is ISYDGTV in the germline V gene (reference sequence). V was clipped by 4 bases and J by 8 bases; unmatched bases: 5. This CDR3 region has 15 residues. The CDR3 spells CALWDVKLGKKIKVF. The CDR3 DNA reads TGTGCCTTGTGGGATGTCAAGTTGGGCAAAAAAATCAAGGTATTT.

This clone has more than one count but fewer than ten. TCRdb records a much larger clone's protein for this DNA, with a difference at residue 8 that likely arises from a read error; the protein given is the translation of the DNA. J is TRGJP and V is TRGV9. In the absence of a J gene in TCRdb, the DNA was matched to germline to assign it here. The V segment lost 2 bases and the J segment 6 bases; nucleotides outside the gene matches: 7. This CDR3 comprises 17 residues. Germline-derived CDR1 and CDR2 are GITISATS and ISYDGTV (reference sequence). In DNA, the CDR3 is TGTGCCTTGTGGGAGGCCCTTCCAGAGTTGGGCAAAAAAATCAAGGTATTT. It encodes CALWEALPELGKKIKVF.

In this sample, this clone turned up a few times. TCRdb pairs this DNA with a much larger clone's protein that differs at residue 14, likely a read error; the protein shown was translated from the DNA. The chain is built from TRGV9 and TRGJP. In the absence of a J gene in TCRdb, the DNA was matched to germline to assign it here. The CDR3 is 18 amino acids. Germline values: CDR1 GITISATS, CDR2 ISYDGTV (reference sequence). The CDR3 loop reads CALWEVQGRELGKRIKVF. The CDR3 DNA follows: TGTGCCTTGTGGGAGGTGCAGGGGAGAGAGTTGGGCAAAAGAATCAAGGTATTT.

Of note for this clone: TCRdb has a much larger clone's protein, which differs at residue 7 from the translation of this DNA, likely because of a read error; what is shown is the protein translated from the DNA. The V and J genes are TRGV4 and TRGJ1 or TRGJ2. The J gene comes from matching the DNA to germline here; TCRdb lacks it. Germline V gives CDR1 EGSTGY, CDR2 YDSYTSSV. This CDR3 is 12 amino acids long. After removal of 5 bases from V and 5 bases from J, the junction contained 6 bases not matched to a gene. CDR3 in amino acids: CATWGNHYKKLF. The CDR3 nucleotides read TGTGCCACCTGGGGCAATCATTATAAGAAACTCTTT.